This T cell receptor beta chain was identified in a study of cytomegalovirus exposure and HLA in healthy donors. Overall study: When fewer than 400 donors were genotyped, roughly 82% of them were found to fall in the Caucasian-associated ancestry cluster. Study-level results: Across donors, presence/absence analyses took sequencing depth to be roughly uniform. Reports showed the classifier diagnosing cytomegalovirus status with high specificity and sensitivity.

The CDR3 totals 18 residues. Remarks on this clone: Its matching antigen is unknown.

13 Jbeta primers and 60 Vbeta primers were used for the PCR. Data came from immunoSEQ multiplex PCR; TCRdb stores just in-frame clones and leaves some out. The sample yields roughly 150,000 clones, roughly 80% seen once. The receptor comes from a man aged 40-55 years in good health and CMV-seropositive. The sequenced sample was PBMCs. The chain carries TRBV21-1 and TRBJ2-2; the table's D call of TRBD2 was not tested on the DNA. TRBV21-1 is recorded as a pseudogene. CDR3 amino acids: CASSKAPGLAGSTGELFF. CDR3 coding DNA: TGTGCCAGCAGCAAAGCGCCGGGACTAGCGGGGTCCACCGGGGAGCTGTTTTTT.